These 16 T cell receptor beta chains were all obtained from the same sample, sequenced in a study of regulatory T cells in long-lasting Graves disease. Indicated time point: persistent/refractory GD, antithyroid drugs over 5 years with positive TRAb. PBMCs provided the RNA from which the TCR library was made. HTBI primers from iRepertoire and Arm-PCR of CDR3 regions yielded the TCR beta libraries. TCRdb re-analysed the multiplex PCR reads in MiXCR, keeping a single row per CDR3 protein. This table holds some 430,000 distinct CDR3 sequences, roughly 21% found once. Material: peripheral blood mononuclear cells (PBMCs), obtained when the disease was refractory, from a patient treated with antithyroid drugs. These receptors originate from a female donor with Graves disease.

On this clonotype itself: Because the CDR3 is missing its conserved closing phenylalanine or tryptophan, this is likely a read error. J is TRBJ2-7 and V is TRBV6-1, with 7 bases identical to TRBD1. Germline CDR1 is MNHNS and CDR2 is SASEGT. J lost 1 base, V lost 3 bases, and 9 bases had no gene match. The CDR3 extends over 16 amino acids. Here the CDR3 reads CASSERTGYISYEQYL. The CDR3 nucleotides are TGTGCCAGCAGTGAGAGGACAGGTTATATTTCCTACGAGCAGTACCTC.

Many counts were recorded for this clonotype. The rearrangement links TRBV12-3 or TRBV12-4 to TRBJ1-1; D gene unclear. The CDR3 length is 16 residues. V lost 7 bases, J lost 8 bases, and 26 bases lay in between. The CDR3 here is CASNLLIPGRKTEAFF. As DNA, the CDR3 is TGTGCCAGCAACCTACTGATACCGGGCCGGAAGACCGAAGCTTTCTTT.

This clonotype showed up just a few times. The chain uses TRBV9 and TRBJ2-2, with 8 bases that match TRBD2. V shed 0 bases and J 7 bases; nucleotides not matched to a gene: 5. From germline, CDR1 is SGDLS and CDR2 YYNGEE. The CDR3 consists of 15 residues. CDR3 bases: TGTGCCAGCAGCGTAGGAGCGGGAGAGGTCGGGGAGCTGTTTTTT. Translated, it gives CASSVGAGEVGELFF.

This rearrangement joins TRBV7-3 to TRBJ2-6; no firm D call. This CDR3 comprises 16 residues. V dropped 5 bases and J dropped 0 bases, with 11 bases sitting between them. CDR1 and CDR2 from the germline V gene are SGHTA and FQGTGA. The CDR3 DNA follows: TGTGCCAGCAGCCCCATGCACAACTCTGGGGCCAACGTCCTGACTTTC. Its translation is CASSPMHNSGANVLTF.

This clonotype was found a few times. The CDR3 is CASSFRTQNAGELFF. The CDR3 DNA is TGTGCCAGCAGCTTCCGGACACAAAACGCCGGGGAGCTGTTTTTT. This chain links TRBV5-4 with TRBJ2-2; TRBD1 might be the D (5 bases). The CDR3 totals 15 residues. In germline, CDR1 is SGHNT, CDR2 YYREEE (reference sequence). Trimming shortened V by 2 bases and J by 6 bases, and 14 bases separated the two germline ends.

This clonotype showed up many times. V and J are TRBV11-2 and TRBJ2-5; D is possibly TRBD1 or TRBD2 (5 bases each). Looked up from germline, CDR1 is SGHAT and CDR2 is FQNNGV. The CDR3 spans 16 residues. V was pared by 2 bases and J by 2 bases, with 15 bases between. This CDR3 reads CASSLLLGGGQETQYF. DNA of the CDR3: TGTGCCAGCAGCTTACTCCTTGGGGGTGGGCAAGAGACCCAGTACTTC.

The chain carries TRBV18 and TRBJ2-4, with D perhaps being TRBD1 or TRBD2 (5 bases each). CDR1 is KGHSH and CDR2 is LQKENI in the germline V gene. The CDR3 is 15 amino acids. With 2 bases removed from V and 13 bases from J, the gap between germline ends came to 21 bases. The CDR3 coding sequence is TGTGCCAGCTCACCATACTCCCCCGGGACCTCGGAGCAGTACTTC. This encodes CASSPYSPGTSEQYF.

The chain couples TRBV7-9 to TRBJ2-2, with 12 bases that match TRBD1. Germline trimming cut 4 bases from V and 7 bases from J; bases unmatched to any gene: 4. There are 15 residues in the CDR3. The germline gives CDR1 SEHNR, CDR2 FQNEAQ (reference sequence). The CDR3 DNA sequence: TGTGCCAGCAGCTCCGGGACAGGGGGCATCGGGGAGCTGTTTTTT. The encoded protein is CASSSGTGGIGELFF.

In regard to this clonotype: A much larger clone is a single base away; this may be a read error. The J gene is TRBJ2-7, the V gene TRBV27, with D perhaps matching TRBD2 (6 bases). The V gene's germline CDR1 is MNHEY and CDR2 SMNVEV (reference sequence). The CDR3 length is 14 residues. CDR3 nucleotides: TGTGCCAGCAGTTACGGGAGCGCCTCGGACGAGCAGCACTTC. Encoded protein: CASSYGSASDEQHF.

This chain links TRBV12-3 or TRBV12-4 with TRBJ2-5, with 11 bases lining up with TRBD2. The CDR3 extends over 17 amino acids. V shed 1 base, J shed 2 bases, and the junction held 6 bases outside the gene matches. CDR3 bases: TGTGCCAGCAGTTTAGTCGGTCTAGCGGGAGGTCAAGAGACCCAGTACTTC. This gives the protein CASSLVGLAGGQETQYF.

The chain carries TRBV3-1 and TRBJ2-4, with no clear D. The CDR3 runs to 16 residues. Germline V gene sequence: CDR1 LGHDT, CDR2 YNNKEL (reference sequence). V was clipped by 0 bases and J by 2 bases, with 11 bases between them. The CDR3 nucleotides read TGTGCCAGCAGCCAAGATTATCGTAACCCCAAAAACATTCAGTACTTC. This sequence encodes CASSQDYRNPKNIQYF.

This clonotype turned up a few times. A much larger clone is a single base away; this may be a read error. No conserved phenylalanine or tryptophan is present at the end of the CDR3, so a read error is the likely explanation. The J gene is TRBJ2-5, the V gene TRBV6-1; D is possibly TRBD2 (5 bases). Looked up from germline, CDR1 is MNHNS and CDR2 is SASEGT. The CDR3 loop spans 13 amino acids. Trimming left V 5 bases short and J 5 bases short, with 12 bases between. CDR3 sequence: CASSNREGETQYS. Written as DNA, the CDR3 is TGTGCCAGCAGTAACCGGGAAGGTGAGACCCAGTACTCC.

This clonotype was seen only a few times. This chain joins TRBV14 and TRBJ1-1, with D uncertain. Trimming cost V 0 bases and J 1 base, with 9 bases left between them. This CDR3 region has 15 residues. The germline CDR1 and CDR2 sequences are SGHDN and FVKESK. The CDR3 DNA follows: TGTGCCAGCAGCCAAGAAGAGCTCGAGAACACTGAAGCTTTCTTT. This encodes CASSQEELENTEAFF.

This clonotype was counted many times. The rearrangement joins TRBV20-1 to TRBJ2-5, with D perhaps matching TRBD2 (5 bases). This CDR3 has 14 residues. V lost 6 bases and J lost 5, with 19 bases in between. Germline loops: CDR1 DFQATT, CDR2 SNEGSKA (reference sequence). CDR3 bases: TGCAGTGCCAAAGACCGAGGGCCCCGGGAGACCCAGTACTTC. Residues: CSAKDRGPRETQYF.

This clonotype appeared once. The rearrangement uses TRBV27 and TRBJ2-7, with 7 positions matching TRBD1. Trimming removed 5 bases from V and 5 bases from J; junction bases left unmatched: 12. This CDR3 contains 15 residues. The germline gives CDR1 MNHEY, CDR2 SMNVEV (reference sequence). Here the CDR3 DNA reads TGTGCCAGCAGTCTCGACAGGGTTTTCTTAAACGAGCAGTACTTC. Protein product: CASSLDRVFLNEQYF.

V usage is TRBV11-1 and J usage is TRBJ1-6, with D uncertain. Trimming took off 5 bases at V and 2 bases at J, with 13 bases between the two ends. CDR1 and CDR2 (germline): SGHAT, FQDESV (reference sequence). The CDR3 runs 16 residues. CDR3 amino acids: CASSRGSGTYNSPLHF. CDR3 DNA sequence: TGTGCCAGCAGCCGAGGTTCGGGAACCTATAATTCACCCCTCCACTTT. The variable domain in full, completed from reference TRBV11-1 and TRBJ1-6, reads EAEVAQSPRYKITEKSQAVAFWCDPISGHATLYWYRQILGQGPELLVQFQDESVVDDSQLPKDRFSAERLKGVDSTLKIQPAELGDSAMYLCASSRGSGTYNSPLHFGNGTRLTVT.